The 32 T cell receptor beta chains below all came from one sample that was sequenced in a study of early T cells in non-severe SARS-CoV-2 infection. In TCRdb, the 5' RACE reads were re-called with MiXCR into one record per CDR3 protein. The sample holds just under 65,000 distinct CDR3 sequences, 7.5% to 9% seen once. The source material was whole blood, sampled at baseline. The origin of the receptors is an adult who was a healthcare worker with PCR-confirmed SARS-CoV-2 infection or an uninfected control (not recorded which).

This clonotype has only a few counts. The chain employs TRBV5-4 and TRBJ2-1; 9 bases are a match to TRBD1. In germline, CDR1 is SGHNT, CDR2 YYREEE (reference sequence). V lost 5 bases, J lost 4 bases, and 10 bases stayed unmatched. The CDR3 length is 16 residues. The CDR3 here is CASSTTDRGRYNEQFF. CDR3 sequence (DNA): TGTGCCAGCAGTACGACGGACAGGGGCCGATACAATGAGCAGTTCTTC.

This clonotype was observed a handful of times. This chain links TRBV11-2 with TRBJ2-1; no firm D call. Germline-derived CDR1 and CDR2 are SGHAT and FQNNGV. The CDR3 sequence is 14 residues long. V lost 1 base and J lost 3, with 7 bases in between. This chain's CDR3 is CASSLGVGYNEQFF. The CDR3 region has the DNA TGTGCCAGCAGCTTAGGAGTGGGCTACAATGAGCAGTTCTTC.

This chain links TRBV5-6 with TRBJ2-5, with TRBD2 matching over 7 bases. V dropped 2 bases and J dropped 1; count of bases not matched to a gene: 5. There are 15 residues in the CDR3. Per the germline V gene, CDR1 is SGHDT and CDR2 is YYEEEE. CDR3 loop: CASSLGGRGQETQYF. In nucleotides, the CDR3 is TGTGCCAGCAGCTTAGGAGGGAGGGGCCAAGAGACCCAGTACTTC.

The chain uses TRBV2 and TRBJ2-2; D uncertain. The CDR3 runs to 13 residues. CDR1 and CDR2 from the germline V gene are SNHLY and FYNNEI. Trimming took off 7 bases at V and 2 bases at J, with 8 bases between the two ends. The CDR3 reads CASTAQNTGELFF. CDR3 nucleotide sequence: TGTGCCAGCACTGCCCAAAACACCGGGGAGCTGTTTTTT.

This clonotype occurred many times. The CDR3 DNA reads TGCGCCAGCAGCGAATGGACGGGTAGCTACGAGCAGTACTTC. It is translated as CASSEWTGSYEQYF. The chain links TRBV5-1 to TRBJ2-7, with unresolved D. This CDR3 contains 14 residues. V lost 4 bases and J 3 bases, leaving 14 bases between the germline ends. Germline CDR1 SGHRS, CDR2 YFSETQ. Looking up the rest from reference TRBV5-1 and TRBJ2-7 gives the full variable domain: KAGVTQTPRYLIKTRGQQVTLSCSPISGHRSVSWYQQTPGQGLQFLFEYFSETQRNKGNFPGRFSGRQFSNSRSEMNVSTLELGDSALYLCASSEWTGSYEQYFGPGTRLTVT.

This clonotype was counted many times. V gene TRBV7-2 combines with J gene TRBJ1-5; tentative D call: TRBD1 (5 bases). The CDR3 runs 16 residues. The germline V gene has CDR1 SGHTA and CDR2 FQGNSA. V was pared by 5 bases and J by 2 bases, with 16 bases between. CDR3 in DNA: TGTGCCAGCAGCCCCTGGCGGGGGTCGGGCAATCAGCCCCAGCATTTT. Its translation: CASSPWRGSGNQPQHF.

V and J are TRBV20-1 and TRBJ2-1; D remains unclear. CDR3 size: 15 residues. Per the germline V gene, CDR1 is DFQATT and CDR2 is SNEGSKA (reference sequence). V lost 6 bases to trimming and J lost 3 bases, with 18 bases between them. For the CDR3, the DNA is TGCAGTGCCGACGGGCCTGGACGCTACTACAATGAGCAGTTCTTC. Translated: CSADGPGRYYNEQFF.

Only a few counts were recorded for this clonotype. V is TRBV6-2 or TRBV6-3 and J is TRBJ2-5; 9 bases match TRBD2. V dropped 6 bases and J dropped 5; count of bases not matched to a gene: 7. CDR1 is MNHEY and CDR2 is SVGEGT in the germline V gene. The CDR3 contains 14 residues. The chain's CDR3 is CASSLAGEAETQYF. In DNA form, the CDR3 reads TGTGCCAGCAGCTTAGCGGGAGAGGCCGAGACCCAGTACTTC.

V and J are TRBV7-3 and TRBJ2-3, with D tentatively TRBD1 or TRBD2 (5 bases each). V was clipped by 5 bases and J by 4 bases, with 16 bases between them. This CDR3 comprises 15 residues. Germline values: CDR1 SGHTA, CDR2 FQGTGA. CDR3 bases: TGTGCCAGCAGCCCCCGCCGGATGGGGGCAGATACGCAGTATTTT. This gives the protein CASSPRRMGADTQYF.

The rearrangement uses TRBV19 and TRBJ1-5; D gene ambiguous. V was pared by 9 bases and J by 0 bases, with 9 bases between. The CDR3 is made up of 13 amino acids. In germline, CDR1 is LNHDA, CDR2 SQIVND (reference sequence). The CDR3 sequence is CASGPNSNQPQHF. The CDR3 nucleotides read TGTGCCAGCGGCCCAAATAGCAATCAGCCCCAGCATTTT.

This clonotype was counted a few times. The chain uses TRBV11-3 and TRBJ2-1; TRBD2 matches at 12 bases. The V gene's germline CDR1 is SGHNT and CDR2 YENEEA. V dropped 4 bases and J dropped 0; count of bases not matched to a gene: 7. The CDR3 contains 18 residues. CDR3 sequence (DNA): TGTGCCAGCAGCTCAAGGGGACTAGCGGGCAACTCCTACAATGAGCAGTTCTTC. Translation gives CASSSRGLAGNSYNEQFF.

The V call is TRBV20-1, the J call TRBJ2-1, with 8 bases fitting TRBD2. The germline CDR1 and CDR2 sequences are DFQATT and SNEGSKA (reference sequence). This CDR3 region has 14 residues. V was clipped by 6 bases and J by 7 bases; unmatched bases: 11. The CDR3 here is CSAQAAGGGNEQFF. The CDR3 coding sequence is TGCAGTGCCCAAGCGGCGGGAGGAGGGAATGAGCAGTTCTTC.

This clonotype was counted ten times or more. The J gene is TRBJ2-2, the V gene TRBV27; D ambiguous. Per germline, CDR1 MNHEY and CDR2 SMNVEV (reference sequence). Trimming removed 4 bases from V and 1 base from J, with 10 bases in between. This CDR3 is built from 15 residues. The CDR3 here is CASSWSGVNTGELFF. In DNA form, the CDR3 reads TGTGCCAGCAGTTGGTCAGGAGTGAACACCGGGGAGCTGTTTTTT.

The chain joins TRBV6-2 or TRBV6-3 to TRBJ2-1; 7 bases align to TRBD1. Germline lookup yields CDR1 MNHEY and CDR2 SVGEGT. V dropped 0 bases and J dropped 1; count of bases not matched to a gene: 0. This CDR3 spans 15 amino acids. The CDR3 DNA follows: TGTGCCAGCAGTTACTCGGGACAGTCCTACAATGAGCAGTTCTTC. Its protein product is CASSYSGQSYNEQFF.

The chain has TRBV6-2 or TRBV6-3 and TRBJ2-7; D possibly matches TRBD1 or TRBD2 (5 bases each). CDR3 length: 13 amino acids. Trimming removed 6 bases at V and 1 base at J, with 10 bases between. CDR1 and CDR2 (germline): MNHEY, SVGEGT. CDR3 sequence: CASSRDRSYEQYF. Written as DNA, the CDR3 is TGTGCCAGCAGCCGGGACCGTTCCTACGAGCAGTACTTC.

This clonotype was seen many times. The J gene is TRBJ2-3, the V gene TRBV24-1; 8 nucleotides agree with TRBD1. CDR3 length equals 13 residues. Germline V gene data show CDR1 as KGHDR and CDR2 as SFDVKD. The trim removed 10 bases at V and 3 bases at J, leaving 5 bases unmatched. The CDR3 spells CATGQEVTDTQYF. CDR3 DNA sequence: TGTGCCACGGGACAGGAGGTGACAGATACGCAGTATTTT.

For this clonotype: At one boundary the junction diverges from the germline segment, which might be a read error. The rearrangement uses TRBV5-1 and TRBJ2-2; perhaps D is TRBD1 or TRBD2 (5 bases each). The germline V gene has CDR1 SGHRS and CDR2 YFSETQ. The length of the CDR3 is 15 residues. This chain's CDR3 is CASSFGATNTGELFF. CDR3 DNA: TGCGCCAGCAGCTTTGGGGCGACCAACACCGGGGAGCTGTTTTTC.

The table lists this clonotype with a few counts. V usage is TRBV11-2 and J usage is TRBJ1-3, with unresolved D. CDR1 is SGHAT, CDR2 FQNNGV, per germline. This CDR3 has 14 residues. Trimming removed 3 bases at V and 3 bases at J, with 9 bases between. The DNA of the CDR3 is TGTGCCAGCAGCTTCCTGACTCTTGGAAACACCATATATTTT. Its protein product is CASSFLTLGNTIYF.

This clonotype was seen a handful of times. The chain couples TRBV20-1 to TRBJ2-5; D may be TRBD2 (5 bases). Looked up from germline, CDR1 is DFQATT and CDR2 is SNEGSKA (reference sequence). CDR3 length: 14 amino acids. V shed 7 bases and J shed 2 bases, with 17 bases lying between them. The chain's CDR3 is CSDKRSGGQETQYF. CDR3 nucleotides: TGCAGTGACAAGAGGAGCGGAGGTCAAGAGACCCAGTACTTC.

The V gene is TRBV6-5, the J gene TRBJ1-2, with TRBD1 as a possible D gene (5 bases). CDR1 and CDR2 (germline): MNHEY, SVGAGI. The CDR3 has 13 amino acids. Trimming removed 5 bases from V and 8 bases from J, with 15 bases in between. The CDR3 reads CASSRASGGGYTF. In DNA form, the CDR3 reads TGTGCCAGCAGTAGAGCCTCCGGGGGAGGCTACACCTTC.

This clonotype was observed a few times. The chain employs TRBV12-3 or TRBV12-4 and TRBJ2-1; TRBD2 matches at 8 bases. CDR3 length: 16 residues. J was trimmed by 0 bases and V by 5 bases; bases with no gene match: 6. The CDR3 protein is CASSRPGLVSYNEQFF. The CDR3 region has the DNA TGTGCCAGCAGTCGTCCGGGACTAGTCTCCTACAATGAGCAGTTCTTC.

This clonotype was recorded at least ten times. The rearrangement uses TRBV4-1 and TRBJ2-5; 8 nucleotides agree with TRBD1. Germline values: CDR1 MGHRA, CDR2 YSYEKL. J lost 0 bases, V lost 3 bases, and 6 bases had no gene match. The CDR3 has 16 residues. The CDR3, as DNA: TGCGCCAGCAGCCACCCACCGGGACAGGACCAAGAGACCCAGTACTTC. Its translation is CASSHPPGQDQETQYF.

At least ten counts were recorded for this clonotype. The CDR3 region is CASSPASGQGYEQYF. The CDR3 DNA reads TGTGCCAGCAGCCCAGCTAGCGGCCAAGGCTACGAGCAGTACTTC. This chain connects TRBV9 to TRBJ2-7; 7 bases line up with TRBD2. The junction had 10 bases not matched to a gene; V was cut back by 4 bases and J by 3 bases. Germline values: CDR1 SGDLS, CDR2 YYNGEE. This CDR3 is built from 15 residues.

This chain uses TRBV6-1 with TRBJ1-1, with a tentative D call TRBD1 (5 bases). CDR1 and CDR2 (germline): MNHNS, SASEGT. Trimming removed 11 bases from V and 0 bases from J, with 13 bases in between. The length of the CDR3 is 13 residues. The CDR3 DNA reads TGTGCCGGGGCCCGGACTTTGAACACTGAAGCTTTCTTT. Translation gives CAGARTLNTEAFF.

This clonotype was detected many times. The rearrangement links TRBV20-1 to TRBJ2-3, with 10 bases identical to TRBD2. CDR1 is DFQATT, CDR2 SNEGSKA, per germline (reference sequence). V was clipped by 5 bases and J by 5 bases; unmatched bases: 7. The CDR3 sequence is 14 residues long. The CDR3 reads CSALSGRGQDTQYF. Written as DNA, the CDR3 is TGCAGTGCTCTGAGCGGGAGGGGCCAAGATACGCAGTATTTT.

This clonotype was counted at least ten times. V gene TRBV20-1 combines with J gene TRBJ2-5, with D unclear. Germline values: CDR1 DFQATT, CDR2 SNEGSKA (reference sequence). V gave up 6 bases and J gave up 0 bases, with 17 bases separating them. The CDR3 runs 15 residues. The chain's CDR3 is CSAAGAAAYQETQYF. In DNA form, the CDR3 reads TGCAGTGCAGCCGGTGCGGCAGCATACCAAGAGACCCAGTACTTC.

The table lists this clonotype with a few counts. At one end, the junction sequence differs from germline, possibly due to a read error. The V and J genes are TRBV7-8 and TRBJ1-1, with D possibly TRBD1 on 6 matching bases. The germline V gene has CDR1 SGHVS and CDR2 FQNEAQ. This CDR3 is built from 16 residues. This CDR3 reads CASSFRDTIIGTEVFF. The CDR3 coding sequence is TGTGCCAGCAGCTTCCGGGACACAATTATCGGCACTGAAGTTTTCTTT.

The gene calls are TRBV2 and TRBJ2-5; 8 bases line up with TRBD2. In germline, CDR1 is SNHLY, CDR2 FYNNEI. V trimming: 2 bases; J trimming: 2 bases; junction bases outside the gene matches: 4. The CDR3 covers 15 residues. CDR3 DNA sequence: TGTGCCAGCAGTGAACCTAGCGGGCTTCAAGAGACCCAGTACTTC. Translation gives CASSEPSGLQETQYF. Looking up the rest from reference TRBV2 and TRBJ2-5 gives the full variable domain: EPEVTQTPSHQVTQMGQEVILRCVPISNHLYFYWYRQILGQKVEFLVSFYNNEISEKSEIFDDQFSVERPDGSNFTLKIRSTKLEDSAMYFCASSEPSGLQETQYFGPGTRLLVL.

The sample holds a few counts of this clonotype. The V and J genes are TRBV21-1 and TRBJ2-1; the D call TRBD1 from the table was never checked on the DNA. TRBV21-1 is a recognized pseudogene. The CDR3 contains 18 residues. The CDR3 sequence: CASSTFILPESPYNEQFF. CDR3 coding DNA: TGTGCCAGCAGCACTTTCATTCTTCCCGAATCCCCCTACAATGAGCAGTTCTTC.

The sample holds a few counts of this clonotype. The chain couples TRBV19 to TRBJ2-1; D gene ambiguous. The CDR3 is 15 residues long. Germline V gene lookup returns CDR1 LNHDA and CDR2 SQIVND (reference sequence). V lost 3 bases to trimming and J lost 0 bases, with 9 bases between them. CDR3 loop: CASSISVSSYNEQFF. The CDR3 region has the DNA TGTGCCAGTAGTATCAGTGTTAGCTCCTACAATGAGCAGTTCTTC.

The chain employs TRBV7-2 and TRBJ2-3; D ambiguous. The length of the CDR3 is 15 residues. CDR1 is SGHTA, CDR2 FQGNSA, per germline. V shed 2 bases and J shed 0 bases, with 9 bases lying between them. The CDR3 DNA sequence: TGTGCCAGCAGCTTAACGGGCACTAGCACAGATACGCAGTATTTT. It codes for CASSLTGTSTDTQYF.

In its sample, this clonotype was seen a few times. V usage is TRBV20-1 and J usage is TRBJ1-6, with D perhaps matching TRBD1 (6 bases). This CDR3 region has 15 residues. Per germline, CDR1 DFQATT and CDR2 SNEGSKA (reference sequence). V lost 5 bases and J 4 bases, leaving 15 bases between the germline ends. CDR3 amino acids: CSAPKQGRYNSPLHF. The CDR3 region has the DNA TGCAGTGCTCCAAAACAGGGACGATATAATTCACCCCTCCACTTT.